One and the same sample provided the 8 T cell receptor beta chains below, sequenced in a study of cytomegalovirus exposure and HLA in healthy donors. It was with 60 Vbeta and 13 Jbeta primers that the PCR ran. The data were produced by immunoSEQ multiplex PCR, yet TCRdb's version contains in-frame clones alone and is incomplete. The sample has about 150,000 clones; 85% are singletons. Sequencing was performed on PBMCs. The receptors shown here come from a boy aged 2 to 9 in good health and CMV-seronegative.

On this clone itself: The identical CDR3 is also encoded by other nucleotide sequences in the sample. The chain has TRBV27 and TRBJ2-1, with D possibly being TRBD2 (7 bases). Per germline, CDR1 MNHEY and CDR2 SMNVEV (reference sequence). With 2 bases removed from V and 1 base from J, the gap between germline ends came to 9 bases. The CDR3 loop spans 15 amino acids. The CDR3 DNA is TGTGCCAGCAGTTTAGGGGGGGCGTCCTACAATGAGCAGTTCTTC. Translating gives CASSLGGASYNEQFF.

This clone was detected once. The CDR3 region is CASSLRSFSYEQYF. The CDR3 DNA sequence: TGTGCCAGCAGTTTACGGTCCTTCTCCTACGAGCAGTACTTC. The rearrangement joins TRBV14 to TRBJ2-7, with no clear D. Trimming stripped 6 bases from V and 0 bases from J, with 12 bases between. CDR1 and CDR2 from the germline V gene are SGHDN and FVKESK. The CDR3 runs to 14 residues.

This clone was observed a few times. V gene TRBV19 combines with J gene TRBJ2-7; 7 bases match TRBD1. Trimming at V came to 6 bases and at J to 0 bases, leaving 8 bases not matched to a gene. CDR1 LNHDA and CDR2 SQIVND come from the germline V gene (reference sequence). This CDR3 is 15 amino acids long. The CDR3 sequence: CASRPRSGGSYEQYF. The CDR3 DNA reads TGTGCCAGTAGACCCCGATCAGGGGGCTCCTACGAGCAGTACTTC.

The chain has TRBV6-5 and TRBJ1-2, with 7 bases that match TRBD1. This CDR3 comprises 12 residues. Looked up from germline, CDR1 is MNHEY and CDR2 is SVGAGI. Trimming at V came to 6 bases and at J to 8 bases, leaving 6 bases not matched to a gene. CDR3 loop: CASRLGGGGYTF. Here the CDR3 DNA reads TGTGCCAGCAGGCTTGGAGGGGGCGGCTACACCTTC.

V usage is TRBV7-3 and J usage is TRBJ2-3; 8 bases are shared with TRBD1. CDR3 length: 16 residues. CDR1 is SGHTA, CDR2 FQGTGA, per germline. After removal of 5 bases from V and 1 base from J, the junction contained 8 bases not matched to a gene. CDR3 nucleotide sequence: TGTGCCAGCAGCCCTCATCCGGGACAGGGCACAGATACGCAGTATTTT. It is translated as CASSPHPGQGTDTQYF.

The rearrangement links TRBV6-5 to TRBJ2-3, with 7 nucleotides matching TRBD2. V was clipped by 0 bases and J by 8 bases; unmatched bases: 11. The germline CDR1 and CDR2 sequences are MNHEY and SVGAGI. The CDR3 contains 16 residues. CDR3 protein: CASSYSWRLAVITQYF. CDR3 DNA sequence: TGTGCCAGCAGTTACTCCTGGCGCCTAGCGGTCATTACGCAGTATTTT.

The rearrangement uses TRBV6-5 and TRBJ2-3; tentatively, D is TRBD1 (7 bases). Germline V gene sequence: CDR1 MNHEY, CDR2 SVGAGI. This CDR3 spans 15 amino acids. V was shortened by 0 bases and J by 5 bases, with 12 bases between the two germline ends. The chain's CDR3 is CASSYSGQGGDTQYF. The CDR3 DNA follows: TGTGCCAGCAGTTACTCTGGGCAGGGGGGAGATACGCAGTATTTT.

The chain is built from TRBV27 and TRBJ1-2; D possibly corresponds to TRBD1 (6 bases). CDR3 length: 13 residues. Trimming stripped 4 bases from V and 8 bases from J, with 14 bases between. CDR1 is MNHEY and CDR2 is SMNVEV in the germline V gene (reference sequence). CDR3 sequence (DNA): TGTGCCAGCAGTTCCGACAGGACGCGGGGCTACACCTTC. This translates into CASSSDRTRGYTF.